The 28 T cell receptor beta chains below were found in one sample sequenced in a study of T cell repertoires in cytomegalovirus infection. Each CDR3 protein gets one entry after TCRdb re-called the reads with MiXCR. The top ten clones hold less than 9.5% of a sample with nearly 650,000 distinct CDR3 sequences, roughly 26% of them seen once. The sample taken for sequencing was CD8+ T cells from PBMCs. The source of these receptors is a human donor in good health (CMV status not recorded). Some clones in this sample may be carry-over from other donors' samples.

Note on this clonotype: A much larger clone lies a single base off, so this may be a read error. The rearrangement uses TRBV4-1 and TRBJ2-5; 7 positions agree with TRBD1. Per the germline V gene, CDR1 is MGHRA and CDR2 is YSYEKL. This CDR3 comprises 15 residues. The CDR3, as DNA: TGCGCCAGCGGCCAAGAAGGGGGCTTGGAAGAGACCCAGTACTTC. Protein: CASGQEGGLEETQYF.

To note about this clonotype: A much larger clone lies one base from this, so it may be a read error. V usage is TRBV27 and J usage is TRBJ2-7; 10 nucleotides line up with TRBD1. This CDR3 contains 16 residues. Germline V gene sequence: CDR1 MNHEY, CDR2 SMNVEV (reference sequence). The CDR3 is CANSILPGQGSYEQYF. The CDR3 DNA follows: TGTGCCAACAGTATCCTTCCGGGACAGGGGTCCTACGAGCAGTACTTC.

The chain combines TRBV7-2 with TRBJ1-2; D unresolved. Germline CDR1 is SGHTA and CDR2 is FQGNSA. The CDR3 is made up of 12 amino acids. Deletions cut 5 bases from V and 4 bases from J, with 8 bases between. CDR3 loop: CASSPSPYGYTF. As DNA, the CDR3 is TGTGCCAGCAGCCCTTCCCCCTATGGCTACACCTTC. The entire variable domain, with the rest obtained from reference TRBV7-2 and TRBJ1-2, is as follows: GAGVSQSPSNKVTEKGKDVELRCDPISGHTALYWYRQSLGQGLEFLIYFQGNSAPDKSGLPSDRFSAERTGGSVSTLTIQRTQQEDSAVYLCASSPSPYGYTFGSGTRLTVV.

A word on this clonotype: Sequence at one end of the junction differs from germline and may be a read error. The chain uses TRBV5-1 and TRBJ1-1; a weak D match, TRBD1 (5 bases). Per the germline V gene, CDR1 is SGHRS and CDR2 is YFSETQ. This CDR3 has 15 residues. The chain's CDR3 is CASSFRDGMNTEALF. CDR3 DNA: TGCGCCAGCAGCTTTCGGGACGGCATGAACACTGAAGCTCTCTTT.

This clonotype was detected a few times. The chain combines TRBV13 with TRBJ2-7; D might be TRBD1 or TRBD2, each matching 5 bases. V lost 5 bases and J lost 3, with 14 bases in between. Germline CDR1 PRHDT, CDR2 FYEKMQ (reference sequence). This CDR3 has 14 amino acids. The CDR3 region has the DNA TGTGCCAGCAGCCCAGGGAGCACTAGCTACGAGCAGTACTTC. Encoded protein: CASSPGSTSYEQYF.

The chain has TRBV3-1 and TRBJ1-5; D unresolved. V lost 0 bases and J lost 7, with 10 bases in between. Germline CDR1 and CDR2: LGHDT and YNNKEL (reference sequence). The CDR3 has 14 residues. CDR3 bases: TGTGCCAGCAGCCAAGATCGGGAGGTCCAGCCCCAGCATTTT. Encoded protein: CASSQDREVQPQHF. Looking up the rest from reference TRBV3-1 and TRBJ1-5 gives the full variable domain: DTAVSQTPKYLVTQMGNDKSIKCEQNLGHDTMYWYKQDSKKFLKIMFSYNNKELIINETVPNRFSPKSPDKAHLNLHINSLELGDSAVYFCASSQDREVQPQHFGDGTRLSIL.

The chain combines TRBV7-9 with TRBJ1-1; tentative D call: TRBD1 (6 bases). The CDR3 extends over 15 amino acids. Trimming took 1 base from V and 12 from J, leaving 21 bases between them. Germline V gene sequence: CDR1 SEHNR, CDR2 FQNEAQ (reference sequence). Here the CDR3 reads CASSLDGYVRGATFF. As DNA, the CDR3 is TGTGCCAGCAGCTTAGATGGGTACGTGCGGGGGGCCACTTTCTTT.

The chain couples TRBV11-3 to TRBJ2-5, with 8 bases matching TRBD1. The CDR3 runs to 15 residues. Trimming removed 5 bases from V and 0 bases from J; junction bases left unmatched: 5. Germline V gives CDR1 SGHNT, CDR2 YENEEA. CDR3 region: CASSTPGQDQETQYF. The CDR3 DNA reads TGTGCCAGCAGCACACCGGGACAGGACCAAGAGACCCAGTACTTC.

This rearrangement joins TRBV7-6 to TRBJ2-1, with 11 bases aligning to TRBD2. The CDR3 is made up of 18 amino acids. The V segment lost 3 bases and the J segment 0 bases; nucleotides outside the gene matches: 7. Germline V gene sequence: CDR1 SGHVS, CDR2 FNYEAQ. The CDR3 region is CASSLTSGTRSSYNEQFF. CDR3 nucleotide sequence: TGTGCCAGCAGCTTGACTAGCGGGACCCGGAGCTCCTACAATGAGCAGTTCTTC.

The sample holds a few counts of this clonotype. The rearrangement joins TRBV4-1 to TRBJ2-1; D gene unclear. The length of the CDR3 is 13 residues. The V end was cut by 1 base, the J end by 9 bases, with 10 bases between. CDR1 and CDR2 from the germline V gene are MGHRA and YSYEKL. The chain's CDR3 is CASSQAPWSEQFF. CDR3 nucleotide sequence: TGCGCCAGCAGCCAAGCCCCATGGAGTGAGCAGTTCTTC.

The chain recombines TRBV29-1 with TRBJ2-7; 12 bases are shared with TRBD2. Germline CDR1 is SQVTM and CDR2 is ANQGSEA. CDR3 size: 14 residues. V lost 7 bases to trimming and J lost 6 bases; unmatched junction nucleotides: 10. CDR3 nucleotide sequence: TGCAGCGGGGGAACTAGCGGGGGGCATATCGAGCAGTACTTC. Translation gives CSGGTSGGHIEQYF.

In regard to this clonotype: Its ends do not fully match the called genes, so a read error is possible. The rearrangement uses TRBV4-3 and TRBJ2-6; perhaps TRBD1 as D (5 bases). This CDR3 is built from 19 residues. The V gene's germline CDR1 is LGHNA and CDR2 YSLEER. CDR3 nucleotide sequence: TGCGCCAGCAGCCAAGATTCCATGGACATCTTCTCTGGGACCAACGTCCTGACTTTC. Translation gives CASSQDSMDIFSGTNVLTF.

The gene calls are TRBV23-1 and TRBJ2-3; 8 nucleotides agree with TRBD1. TRBV23-1 is annotated as an ORF whose role is uncertain. The CDR3 is made up of 17 amino acids. Trimming took 1 base from V and 2 from J; bases not matched to a gene: 8. The CDR3 region has the DNA TGCGCCAGCAGTCAATTTCGGGGACAGGAAAACACAGATACGCAGTATTTT. This sequence encodes CASSQFRGQENTDTQYF.

The rearrangement joins TRBV7-3 to TRBJ2-3; maybe TRBD2 (6 bases). This CDR3 comprises 15 residues. V gave up 4 bases and J gave up 0 bases, with 11 bases separating them. Per germline, CDR1 SGHTA and CDR2 FQGTGA. DNA for the CDR3: TGTGCCAGCAGCTCGGGACTTGTGAGCACAGATACGCAGTATTTT. Its protein is CASSSGLVSTDTQYF.

The genes are TRBV13 and TRBJ2-5; D uncertain. Between the trimmed V and J ends, which lost 5 bases and 3 bases, there was a span of 10 bases. Looked up from germline, CDR1 is PRHDT and CDR2 is FYEKMQ (reference sequence). The CDR3 is 13 residues long. CDR3 region: CASSAQEEETQYF. The CDR3 region has the DNA TGTGCCAGCAGCGCCCAGGAAGAAGAGACCCAGTACTTC.

This chain joins TRBV6-2 or TRBV6-3 and TRBJ2-1, with TRBD2 matching over 12 bases. In germline, CDR1 is MNHEY, CDR2 SVGEGT. Trimming removed 0 bases from V and 5 bases from J; junction bases left unmatched: 2. The CDR3 extends over 16 amino acids. The CDR3 region has the DNA TGTGCCAGCAGTTACTCGACTAGCGGGGGAGACAATGAGCAGTTCTTC. Protein product: CASSYSTSGGDNEQFF.

The J gene is TRBJ2-1, the V gene TRBV24-1; perhaps TRBD1 as D (6 bases). This CDR3 has 16 amino acids. CDR1 and CDR2 from the germline V gene are KGHDR and SFDVKD. V lost 3 bases and J 1 base, leaving 12 bases between the germline ends. CDR3 nucleotides: TGTGCCACCAGTGATAGGGACACCTGGTCCTACAATGAGCAGTTCTTC. Its protein product is CATSDRDTWSYNEQFF.

This clonotype was picked up a small number of times. This rearrangement joins TRBV19 to TRBJ2-4, with 10 nucleotides matching TRBD2. The CDR3 is 17 residues long. V gave up 5 bases and J gave up 0 bases; unmatched junction bases: 7. In germline, CDR1 is LNHDA, CDR2 SQIVND (reference sequence). The CDR3 DNA reads as TGTGCCAGTAGTCTCATGACTAGCGGGCTAGCCAAAAACATTCAGTACTTC. This translates into CASSLMTSGLAKNIQYF.

This clonotype came up once. The chain combines TRBV28 with TRBJ1-1; D gene ambiguous. Germline CDR1 and CDR2: MDHEN and SYDVKM. V lost 3 bases and J lost 3, with 14 bases in between. The CDR3 has 15 amino acids. CDR3 sequence (DNA): TGTGCCAGCAGTTTTCCGGGGTTCGGGTACACTGAAGCTTTCTTT. It codes for CASSFPGFGYTEAFF.

This clonotype showed up just a few times. The chain uses TRBV6-5 and TRBJ2-7; no firm D call. The CDR3 is 10 residues long. V lost 1 base, J lost 5 bases, and 0 bases lay in between. The germline V gene has CDR1 MNHEY and CDR2 SVGAGI. The CDR3 loop is CASSYYEQYV. CDR3 sequence (DNA): TGTGCCAGCAGTTACTACGAGCAGTACGTC.

In this sample, this clonotype turned up a few times. The V gene is TRBV6-6, the J gene TRBJ2-4, with 9 positions matching TRBD1. The V gene's germline CDR1 is MNHNY and CDR2 SVGAGI (reference sequence). This CDR3 has 17 residues. J lost 5 bases, V lost 3 bases, and 11 bases had no gene match. The DNA for the CDR3 is TGTGCCAGCAGTTATAACCCGGGACAGGGCCCCCAAAACATTCAGTACTTC. Amino acid sequence: CASSYNPGQGPQNIQYF.

This clonotype was detected a few times. The genes are TRBV19 and TRBJ2-1; D not resolved. V was shortened by 10 bases and J by 8 bases, with 9 bases between the two germline ends. CDR1 is LNHDA and CDR2 is SQIVND in the germline V gene (reference sequence). This CDR3 has 10 amino acids. CDR3 in amino acids: CATRLDEQFF. The CDR3 region has the DNA TGTGCCACCCGCCTTGATGAGCAGTTCTTC.

The chain is built from TRBV20-1 and TRBJ2-7, with 10 bases matching TRBD1. There are 15 residues in the CDR3. Germline trimming cut 5 bases from V and 5 bases from J; bases unmatched to any gene: 12. Germline V gene lookup returns CDR1 DFQATT and CDR2 SNEGSKA (reference sequence). The CDR3 region is CSAGARDRGRDEQYF. The CDR3 DNA reads TGCAGTGCTGGAGCCCGGGACAGGGGACGGGACGAGCAGTACTTC.

This clonotype was counted ten times or more. The chain couples TRBV28 to TRBJ1-2; D may be TRBD1 (6 bases). There are 13 residues in the CDR3. Trimming cost V 5 bases and J 3 bases, with 10 bases left between them. The germline CDR1 and CDR2 sequences are MDHEN and SYDVKM. The CDR3 DNA reads as TGTGCCAGCAGTCTCAGGGGATACTATGGCTACACCTTC. Protein product: CASSLRGYYGYTF.

Many counts were recorded for this clonotype. The V and J genes are TRBV20-1 and TRBJ2-1; D gene unclear. Germline values: CDR1 DFQATT, CDR2 SNEGSKA (reference sequence). This CDR3 has 15 residues. Between the trimmed V and J ends, which lost 1 base and 5 bases, there was a span of 15 bases. CDR3: CSARGSLHPNNEQFF. The CDR3 DNA reads TGCAGTGCTAGAGGAAGTCTCCACCCCAACAATGAGCAGTTCTTC.

V usage is TRBV10-3 and J usage is TRBJ2-3, with TRBD2 matching 9 bases. Looked up from germline, CDR1 is ENHRY and CDR2 is SYGVKD. CDR3 length: 16 residues. The V gene end was trimmed by 0 bases and the J gene end by 5 bases; junction bases not matched to a gene: 6. The CDR3 DNA reads TGTGCCATCAGTGAGTCAACGCGGGGGGGCCAAGATACGCAGTATTTT. Its protein product is CAISESTRGGQDTQYF.

J is TRBJ1-4 and V is TRBV7-9; D uncertain. The CDR3 runs to 15 residues. CDR1 and CDR2 from the germline V gene are SEHNR and FQNEAQ (reference sequence). Trimming shortened V by 4 bases and J by 0 bases, and 9 bases separated the two germline ends. DNA for the CDR3: TGTGCCAGCAGCTCCAGTCCAGCAACTAATGAAAAACTGTTTTTT. This codes for CASSSSPATNEKLFF.

CDR3 sequence: CASSATSGEYTGELFF. CDR3 nucleotide sequence: TGTGCCAGCAGCGCTACTAGCGGGGAATACACCGGGGAGCTGTTTTTT. The chain couples TRBV2 to TRBJ2-2; the match to TRBD2 covers 10 bases. Germline CDR1 is SNHLY and CDR2 is FYNNEI. The CDR3 totals 16 residues. V lost 6 bases to trimming and J lost 3 bases; unmatched junction nucleotides: 7.